The clone carrying this T cell receptor (beta chain) was observed a handful of times. What it binds is unknown. Germline and junction disagree at one end, which may indicate a read error. The sample comes from a study of blood T cells in healthy people across ages. The germline gives CDR1 MDHEN, CDR2 SYDVKM. This CDR3 comprises 11 residues. Broader study findings: Both higher diversity and more naive CD4+ cells marked long-lived donors when set against aged donors. Older individuals had lower TCR beta diversity per million T cells (the decline was roughly linear).

A J-beta primer mix and a sample-barcoded 5' primer were used in a second PCR of about 7 to 12 cycles. TCRdb reanalysed the 5' RACE reads using MiXCR and keeps one entry per CDR3 protein. The sample yields 1.5 million to 2 million distinct CDR3 sequences, over 25% seen once. Drawn from each donor were ten milliliters of peripheral blood. Extraction yielded at least 6 micrograms of total RNA per sample. The sample consisted of blood. V usage is TRBV28 and J usage is TRBJ2-7; no firm D call. This TCR came from a woman between 25 and 40 years old in good health. CDR3 sequence reads: CAGSERYEQYF. As DNA, the CDR3 is TGTGCCGGCAGCGAACGCTACGAGCAGTACTTC. The variable domain in full, completed from reference TRBV28 and TRBJ2-7, reads DVKVTQSSRYLVKRTGEKVFLECVQDMDHENMFWYRQDPGLGLRLIYFSYDVKMKEKGDIPEGYSVSREKKERFSLILESASTNQTSMYLCAGSERYEQYFGPGTRLTVT.